Here is one T cell receptor (beta chain) with its context. In its sample, this clonotype was seen a few times. The antigen this receptor binds is unknown. Base qualities are not recorded, but no much larger clone differs from it by a single base. These data belong to a study of T-cell memory formation after mild COVID-19 (dated by TCRdb to 2020 to 2022). A note on the overall study: TCR sequence clusters from the two donors were found to be largely donor specific. In two donors, T-cell clones that expanded and contracted after mild COVID-19 were followed by sequencing TCRalpha and TCRbeta repertoires longitudinally. The cohort was made up of two young adult volunteers, one female and one male, who were previously healthy.

CDR1 DFQATT and CDR2 SNEGSKA were looked up in the germline V gene (reference sequence). The junction carries 12 bases between V and J, which are trimmed by 2 bases and 4 bases respectively. From its cysteine to its phenylalanine, the CDR3 spans 13 amino acids. Solely the CDR3 DNA is kept, with 39 bases framed from the first base. Study-level results and caveats: Contracting CD4+ clones were found mainly in CM and EM memory subsets, while CD8+ clones were enriched in EMRA. The second-wave clones that peaked on day 37 were not confirmed to be SARS-CoV-2 specific. The detection of some responding clones in pre-infection memory suggests that pre-existing cross-reactive memory T cells joined the SARS-CoV-2 response. Clones contracting from day 15 to 85 had balanced CD4/CD8 phenotypes, while a second wave expanding from day 15 to 37 was biased towards CD4+. The study included only a couple of mild cases, and larger cohorts that include severe cases with pre-infection samples were judged to be necessary.

Ficoll-Paque density gradient centrifugation was used to isolate PBMCs. The sample was run on an Illumina NovaSeq 6000. TCRalpha and TCRbeta cDNA libraries were built by 5'RACE with constant-segment primers, adding sample barcodes and unique molecular identifiers. RNA was extracted from every sample with Trizol reagent. Library amplification was performed in two PCR steps, and a second sample barcode and Illumina TruSeq adapters were introduced in the second step. Sequencing of libraries was performed on an Illumina NovaSeq with 2 x 150 bp paired-end reads. Regarding the original processing steps: The reads were demultiplexed and collapsed into UMI-guided consensus sequences using migec v1.2.7. Using mixcr v2.1.11, the UMI consensuses were aligned to TRA and TRB V and J templates and assembled into clonotypes. Clonotypes were classified as expanded or contracted when called significant by both edgeR and NoisET, with noise models trained on biological replicates. For edgeR calls, the thresholds were a false discovery rate-adjusted p below 0.01 and a log2 fold-change of 1. PCA with hierarchical clustering of max-normalized trajectories of the 1000 most abundant clonotypes was used as exploratory dynamics analysis. The CD4 or CD8 phenotype of responding clones was assigned using the separately sequenced CD4+ and CD8+ repertoires. The public sequencing data were trimmed at Q25 with fastp and processed into clonotypes with MiXCR by TCRdb, which kept only in-frame beta chains. One record per CDR3 amino acid sequence lists the most common genes and DNA. It is TCRdb's table, rather than the study itself, that gives the V and J calls and clone size. The table for this sample lists 350,000 to 450,000 distinct CDR3 sequences; around 27% of them were counted only once. The ten largest clones represent approximately 13% of the sample.

This sequence was found in an adult woman who had mild COVID-19 (a few samples of this study predate the infection). The sample titles of this study are shuffled in the database, so cell type and time point are left out; the donor was told from shared clones. Recombination linked TRBV20-1 to TRBJ2-7; the D call is possibly TRBD1 or TRBD2, each sharing 5 bases. The sequencing sample was made of PBMCs or a T cell subset sorted from them (not recorded which). The nucleotide sequence is given as TGCAGTGCTAGACTTGGGGGTTCTTACGAGCAGTACTTC. Its coded protein is CSARLGGSYEQYF.